The clone carrying this T cell receptor beta chain was seen more than once but under ten times. The CDR3 totals 15 residues. It was with a sample-barcoded 5' primer and a J-beta primer mix that a second PCR of roughly 7 to 12 cycles was run. TCRdb ran MiXCR on the 5' RACE reads and lists one entry per CDR3 protein. The data show hundreds of thousands of distinct CDR3 sequences, roughly 25% seen once. This specimen comes from a study of blood T cells in healthy people across ages. These same records also appear under a second study, on T cells of mothers and their children. From that report: Healthy Caucasian mothers, a few in number, and their six children were the donors. With the M1S primer of the second PCR, sample barcodes and 2-4 random nucleotides were added.

The sequence derives from a boy aged 5-17 years in good health. The chain recombines TRBV12-3 or TRBV12-4 with TRBJ2-5, with 10 bases identical to TRBD1. The J call may be faulty, since TRBJ2-7 better matches the DNA end. The sample consisted of blood. In nucleotides, the CDR3 is TGTGCCAGCAGTGCCGGGACAGGGGAACCCTACGAGCAGTACTTC. Protein sequence: CASSAGTGEPYEQYF.